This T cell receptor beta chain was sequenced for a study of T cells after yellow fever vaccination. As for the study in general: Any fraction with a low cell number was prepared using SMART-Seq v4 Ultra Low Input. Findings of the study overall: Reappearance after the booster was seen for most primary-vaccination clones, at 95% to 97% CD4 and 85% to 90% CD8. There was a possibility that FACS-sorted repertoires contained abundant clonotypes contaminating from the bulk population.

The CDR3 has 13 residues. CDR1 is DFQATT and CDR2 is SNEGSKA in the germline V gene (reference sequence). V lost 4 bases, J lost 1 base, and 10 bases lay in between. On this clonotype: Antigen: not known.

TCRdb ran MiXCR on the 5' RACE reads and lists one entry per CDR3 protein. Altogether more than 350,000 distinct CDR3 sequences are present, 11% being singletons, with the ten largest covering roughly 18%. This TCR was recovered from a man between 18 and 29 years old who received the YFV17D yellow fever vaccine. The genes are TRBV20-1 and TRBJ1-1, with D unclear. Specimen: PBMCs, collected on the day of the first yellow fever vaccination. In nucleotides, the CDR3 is TGCAGTGCTAATCCTCCAGGGAACACTGAAGCTTTCTTT. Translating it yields CSANPPGNTEAFF.